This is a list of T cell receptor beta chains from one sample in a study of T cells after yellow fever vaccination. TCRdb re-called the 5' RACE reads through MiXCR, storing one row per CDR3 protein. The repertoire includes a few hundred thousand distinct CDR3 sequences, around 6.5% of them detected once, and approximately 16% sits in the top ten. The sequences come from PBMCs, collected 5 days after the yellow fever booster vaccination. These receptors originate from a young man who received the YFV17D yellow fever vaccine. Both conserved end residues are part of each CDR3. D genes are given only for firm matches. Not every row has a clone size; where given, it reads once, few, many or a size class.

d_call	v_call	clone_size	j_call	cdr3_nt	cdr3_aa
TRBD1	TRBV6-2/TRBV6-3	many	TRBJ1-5	TGTGCCAGCAGCCGCATCGGGACAGGCCGGGGTCAGCCCCAGCATTTT	CASSRIGTGRGQPQHF
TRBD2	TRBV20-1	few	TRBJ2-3	TGCAGTGCTAGAAAACGACTAGCGGGCTGGGAGGGAGATACGCAGTATTTT	CSARKRLAGWEGDTQYF
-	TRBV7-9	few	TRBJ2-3	TGTGCCAGCAGCCCCTTTGGGTCAGCGGATACGCAGTATTTT	CASSPFGSADTQYF
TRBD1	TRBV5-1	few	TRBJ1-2	TGCGCCAGCAGCACCGCGACAGGGGCCTATGGCTACACCTTC	CASSTATGAYGYTF
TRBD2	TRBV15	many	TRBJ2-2	TGTGCCACCAGCAGAGGATTAGGACTAGCGGGAGCCGGGGAGCTGTTTTTT	CATSRGLGLAGAGELFF
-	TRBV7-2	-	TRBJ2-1	TGTGCCAGCAGCCCCGTGCTGGGAGAGCAGTTCTTC	CASSPVLGEQFF
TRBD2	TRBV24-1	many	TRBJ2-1	TGTGCCACCCGGGCGGTGGTAGCGGGAGCGCTTGAGCAGTTCTTC	CATRAVVAGALEQFF
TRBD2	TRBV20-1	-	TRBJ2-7	TGCAGTGCTACCTCCGGGACTAGCGGGAGCGAGCAGTACTTC	CSATSGTSGSEQYF
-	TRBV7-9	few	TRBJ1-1	TGTGCCAGCAGCTCGACAAGTAACACTGAAGCTTTCTTT	CASSSTSNTEAFF
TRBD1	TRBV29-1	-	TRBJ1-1	TGCAGCGTTCGGGACAGAGGCCCTGAAGCTTTCTTT	CSVRDRGPEAFF
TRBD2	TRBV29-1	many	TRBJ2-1	TGCAGCACTATTAGCGGGAGCTCCTACAATGAGCAGTTCTTC	CSTISGSSYNEQFF
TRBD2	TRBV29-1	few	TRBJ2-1	TGCAGCGTTGATGGTAGCGGGAGAAACAATGAGCAGTTCTTC	CSVDGSGRNNEQFF
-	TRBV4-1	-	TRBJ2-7	TGCGCCAGCAGCCAAGAACACACCACCTACGAGCAGTACTTC	CASSQEHTTYEQYF
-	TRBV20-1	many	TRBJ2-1	TGCAGTGCCCAACCCGCACAGGGAATCTCCTACAATGAGCAGTTCTTC	CSAQPAQGISYNEQFF
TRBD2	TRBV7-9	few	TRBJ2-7	TGTGCCAGCAGCTCCCCCGGGGGGGACTACGAGCAGTACTTC	CASSSPGGDYEQYF
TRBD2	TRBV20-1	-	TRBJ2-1	TGCAGTGCTAGAAGGCTAGCGGGAGTTGGGTGGGGCCGTAATGAGCAGTTCTTC	CSARRLAGVGWGRNEQFF
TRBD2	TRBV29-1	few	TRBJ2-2	TGCAGCGTCTCTAAGGCGGGAGTCGACGGGGAGCTGTTTTTT	CSVSKAGVDGELFF
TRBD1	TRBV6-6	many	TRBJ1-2	TGTGCCAGCACCTTAGGGGGCTCCCATGGCTACACCTTC	CASTLGGSHGYTF
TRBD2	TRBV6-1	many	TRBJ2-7	TGTGCCAGCAGCTCGGGACTAGCGGGAACGGGGGAGCAGTACTTC	CASSSGLAGTGEQYF
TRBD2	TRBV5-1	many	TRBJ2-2	TGCGCCAGCAGCTTGGCCGGCGGACTAGGGCGGACCGGGGAGCTGTTTTTT	CASSLAGGLGRTGELFF
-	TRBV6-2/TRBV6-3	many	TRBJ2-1	TGTGCCAGCAGTGCGACTACCCCCTCCTACAATGAGCAGTTCTTC	CASSATTPSYNEQFF
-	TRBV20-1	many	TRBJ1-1	TGCAGTGCTAGAACAGGACAGTCGCTGTCTGTGGCTTTCTTT	CSARTGQSLSVAFF
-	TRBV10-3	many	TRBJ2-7	TGTGCCATCAGTGAGGGACAAACGAGCTCCTACGAGCAGTACTTC	CAISEGQTSSYEQYF
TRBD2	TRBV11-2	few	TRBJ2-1	TGTGCCAGCAGCTTAGTCCGGCTAGCGGGAAATGGTGGAGGTGAGCAGTTCTTC	CASSLVRLAGNGGGEQFF
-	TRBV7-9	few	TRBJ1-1	TGTGCCAGCAGCTTCGTAGGAACTGAAGCTTTCTTT	CASSFVGTEAFF
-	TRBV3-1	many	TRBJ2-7	TGTGCCAGCAGCTACCGGGACGGCTACGAGCAGTACTTC	CASSYRDGYEQYF
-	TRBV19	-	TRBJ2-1	TGTGCCAGTAGTACGTACCTGGGAAAAGGGCTTGGGAATGAGCAGTTCTTC	CASSTYLGKGLGNEQFF
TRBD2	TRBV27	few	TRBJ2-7	TGTGCCAGCAGTTACCCGGGGGGCGAGCAGTACTTC	CASSYPGGEQYF
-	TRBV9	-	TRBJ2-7	TGTGCCAGCAGCGCGGGTGGGGCGCGGAACGAGCAGTACTTC	CASSAGGARNEQYF
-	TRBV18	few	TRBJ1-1	TGTGCCAGCTCACCTATGGACAGCACTGAAGCTTTCTTT	CASSPMDSTEAFF
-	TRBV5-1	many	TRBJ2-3	TGCGCCAGCAGCTTCTCTCCTCTCGGGGCCAGAAGCCCAACAGATACGCAGTATTTT	CASSFSPLGARSPTDTQYF
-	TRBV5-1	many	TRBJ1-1	TGCGCCAGCAGCCTCGGGCGGGGGGTCACAATGAACACTGAAGCTTTCTTT	CASSLGRGVTMNTEAFF
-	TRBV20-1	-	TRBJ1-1	TGCAGTGTGAGACTGGGTGCGGGCACTGAAGCTTTCTTT	CSVRLGAGTEAFF
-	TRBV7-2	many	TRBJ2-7	TGTGCCAGCAGCCCCACAGGGACCCTTGGCGAGCAGTACTTC	CASSPTGTLGEQYF
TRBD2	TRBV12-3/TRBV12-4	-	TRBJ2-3	TGTGCCAGCAGTTTCTCGACTAGCGGGAGTCGTACGCAGTATTTT	CASSFSTSGSRTQYF
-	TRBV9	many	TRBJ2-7	TGTGCCAGCAGCGAACATTTAACACCCGCCGTTCTGTACTTC	CASSEHLTPAVLYF
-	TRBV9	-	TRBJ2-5	TGTGCCAGCAGCGTAGGCGGGGTCCAGTACTTC	CASSVGGVQYF
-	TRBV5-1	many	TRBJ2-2	TGCGCCAGCAGCTCCTCGTCTAGGGCGGACACCGGGGAGCTGTTTTTT	CASSSSSRADTGELFF
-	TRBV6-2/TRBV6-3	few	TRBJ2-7	TGTGCCAGCAGTTACTACTCCTACGAGCAGTACTTC	CASSYYSYEQYF
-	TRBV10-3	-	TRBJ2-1	TGTGCCATCAGTGAACCAGACTCCTACAATGAGCAGTTCTTC	CAISEPDSYNEQFF
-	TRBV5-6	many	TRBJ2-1	TGTGCCAGCAGCCTTCCTACAGGTGGTGAGCAGTTCTTC	CASSLPTGGEQFF
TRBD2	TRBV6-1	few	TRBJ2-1	TGTGCCAGCACATTGCGGGAGGCCCCCTACAATGAGCAGTTCTTC	CASTLREAPYNEQFF
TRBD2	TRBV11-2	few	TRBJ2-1	TGTGCCAGCAGCTTTACTTTACTAGCGGTAAGCTCCTACAATGAGCAGTTCTTC	CASSFTLLAVSSYNEQFF
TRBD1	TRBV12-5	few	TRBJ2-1	TGTGCTAGTGGTTTGGTGGTCTGGGGAGACAGGGAAAATGAGCAGTTCTTC	CASGLVVWGDRENEQFF
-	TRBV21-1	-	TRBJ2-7	TGTGCCAGCAGCAAAGTACGGCGGGAGAGCTCCTACGAGCAGTACTTC	CASSKVRRESSYEQYF
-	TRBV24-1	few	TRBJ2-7	TGTGCCACCAGTGATGACCGGGACTCGCCCTACGAGCAGTACTTC	CATSDDRDSPYEQYF
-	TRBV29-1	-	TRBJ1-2	TGCAGCGTTGCAGGGAGCGGCTACACCTTC	CSVAGSGYTF